These T cell receptor beta chains were read from a single sample in a study of T cell responses to AZD1222 COVID-19 vaccine. Produced via immunoSEQ multiplex PCR; TCRdb's table is partial and in-frame only. The sample comprises about 150,000 clones, 82% of which are singletons, and roughly 4.3% rests with the top ten. Sequences were derived from peripheral blood, sampled on day 0 of MenACWY control vaccination. The receptors shown here come from an adult in good health. CDR3s include the opening cysteine and the closing phenylalanine or tryptophan. A D gene is named only where the DNA matches it firmly. Clone size, where shown, is once, few, many, or a class for clones that have expanded.

CDR3 length,J gene,V gene,D gene,clone size,CDR3 protein,CDR3 DNA
13,TRBJ1-1,TRBV2,-,-,CASSNRLDTEAFF,TGTGCCAGCAGCAATCGCCTAGACACTGAAGCTTTCTTT
16,TRBJ2-4,TRBV19,-,-,CASSTPSRLAKNIQYF,TGTGCCAGCTCAACACCTTCCAGACTAGCCAAAAACATTCAGTACTTC
14,TRBJ2-5,TRBV4-1,-,-,CASSQEWQGGTQYF,TGCGCCAGCAGCCAAGAGTGGCAGGGTGGGACCCAGTACTTC
17,TRBJ2-7,TRBV21-1,-,-,CASSLHARQGRMNEQYF,TGTGCCAGCAGCTTACACGCTAGACAGGGAAGGATGAACGAGCAGTACTTC
16,TRBJ1-3,TRBV5-5,-,once,CASSLAGTAGGNTIYF,TGTGCCAGCAGCTTGGCCGGGACGGCTGGAGGAAACACCATATATTTT
19,TRBJ1-3,TRBV7-2,-,-,CASSFSPLGRVVAGNTIYF,TGTGCCAGCAGCTTCTCGCCCCTTGGGAGGGTCGTTGCTGGAAACACCATATATTTT
13,TRBJ1-1,TRBV10-1,-,-,CASSEVPWDEAFF,TGCGCCAGCAGTGAGGTTCCTTGGGATGAAGCTTTCTTT
13,TRBJ1-2,TRBV6-5,TRBD1,few,CASRNRGVYGYTF,TGTGCCAGCAGAAACAGGGGCGTCTATGGCTACACCTTC
17,TRBJ1-2,TRBV18,-,-,CASSPNLYRNPNYGYTF,TGTGCCAGCTCACCAAATCTATACCGCAACCCGAACTATGGCTACACCTTC
14,TRBJ1-1,TRBV11-3,TRBD1,-,CASSSRTGVTEAFF,TGTGCCAGCAGCTCGAGGACAGGAGTGACTGAAGCTTTCTTT
14,TRBJ1-6,TRBV7-9,-,-,CASSLDGNNSPLHF,TGTGCCAGCAGCTTAGACGGAAATAATTCACCCCTCCACTTT